This TCR beta chain was obtained from a study of molecular identifiers for immune sequencing clone quantification. The table lists this clonotype with many counts. The V and J ends lost 4 bases and 3 bases respectively, with 16 bases between them. The V gene's germline CDR1 is SGHRS and CDR2 YFSETQ. This CDR3 is 15 amino acids long. TCRdb passed the PCR reads through MiXCR, listing each CDR3 protein once. This sample has about 510,000 distinct CDR3 sequences, with roughly 24% found just once. V usage is TRBV5-1 and J usage is TRBJ1-1; D is possibly TRBD1 (5 bases). Sequenced sample: naive CD8+ T cells from blood, with Jurkat cell RNA spiked in. The sample's subset: FACS-sorted CD8+CD4-CCR7+CD45RA+ naive T cells. This TCR was recovered from a human donor in good health. Some libraries in this study had Jurkat cell RNA spiked in. The CDR3 loop reads CASSLLTVVDTEAFF. The CDR3 DNA is TGCGCCAGCAGCCTATTGACAGTCGTGGACACTGAAGCTTTCTTT.